The rows below give T cell receptor beta chains drawn from one sample of a study of shared clonotypes between healthy human individuals. Sequencing was performed with immunoSEQ multiplex PCR; in TCRdb, only in-frame clones are kept and a portion is missing. The sample comprises around 480,000 clones, over 75% of which are singletons, and under 15% rests with the top ten. Sequenced material: PBMCs. These receptors were obtained from a woman aged 40 to 50 in good health. Some clones in this sample may be carry-over from other donors' samples. The CDR3 runs from the conserved cysteine through the conserved F or W. Each record gives: V gene, D gene, J gene, clone size, CDR3 DNA, CDR3 protein. D genes are given only for firm matches. Size values are once, few and many counts, or a class for expanded clones, and some rows have none.

TRBV29-1	NA	TRBJ2-5	few	TGCAGCGTTGAAAGAGGCAGGGGAGAGACCCAGTACTTC	CSVERGRGETQYF
TRBV6-6	NA	TRBJ2-1	NA	TGTGCCAGCAGTCCCCGGGACCAGACCTACAATGAGCAGTTCTTC	CASSPRDQTYNEQFF
TRBV28	NA	TRBJ2-2	NA	TGTGCCAGCAGTTTCACCCTAGGAGTCGCGGCCATACGGGGCACCGGGGAGCTGTTTTTT	CASSFTLGVAAIRGTGELFF
TRBV18	TRBD2	TRBJ2-3	NA	TGTGCCAGCTCACCACTAGCGGGAGGGTCAACAGATACGCAGTATTTT	CASSPLAGGSTDTQYF
TRBV5-1	NA	TRBJ1-5	NA	TGCGCCAGCAGCTTGGGGGGGCAGGGCAATCAGCCCCAGCATTTT	CASSLGGQGNQPQHF
TRBV5-1	NA	TRBJ2-2	NA	TGCGCCAGCAGCTTGTGGTCAGGTAACCTGATCGGGGAGCTGTTTTTT	CASSLWSGNLIGELFF
TRBV6-1	NA	TRBJ1-5	NA	TGTGCCAGCAGTTCTACAGGGAATCAGCCCCAGCATTTT	CASSSTGNQPQHF
TRBV10-3	TRBD2	TRBJ2-1	once	TGTGCCATCGGACTAGCGGGAATAAATGAGCAGTTCTTC	CAIGLAGINEQFF
TRBV28	NA	TRBJ2-7	NA	TGTGCCAGCAGTTCCCACATCTACGAGCAGTACTTC	CASSSHIYEQYF
TRBV7-2	TRBD2	TRBJ2-5	NA	TGTGCCAGCAGCTTTAGCGGGAGCGGGCAAGAGACCCAGTACTTC	CASSFSGSGQETQYF
TRBV14	NA	TRBJ1-1	NA	TGTGCCAGCAGCCCGTACATTCGTGGACAGCTGAACACTGAAGCTTTCTTT	CASSPYIRGQLNTEAFF
TRBV7-2	TRBD2	TRBJ2-5	NA	TGTGCCAGCAGCTCCTCCCGCCTAGCGGTTCAAGAGACCCAGTACTTC	CASSSSRLAVQETQYF
TRBV5-1	TRBD2	TRBJ2-2	NA	TGCGCCAGCAGCTTGAGAGCGGGAGGGCCTGCCGGGGAGCTGTTTTTT	CASSLRAGGPAGELFF
TRBV9	TRBD2	TRBJ2-7	NA	TGTGCCAGCAGCGTACAGGGAGGGGCTACCTACGAGCAGTACTTC	CASSVQGGATYEQYF
TRBV7-8	NA	TRBJ2-1	NA	TGTGCCAGCAGCTTAGTTACGGTCGCCTACAATGAGCAGTTCTTC	CASSLVTVAYNEQFF
TRBV19	NA	TRBJ2-1	once	TGTGCCACCAAGGACACCAAACGCTCCAATGAGCAGTTCTTC	CATKDTKRSNEQFF
TRBV7-2	TRBD2	TRBJ2-5	NA	TGTGCCAGCAGTTATGTAGCGGGAGTAGGGGAGACCCAGTACTTC	CASSYVAGVGETQYF
TRBV27	NA	TRBJ1-3	NA	TGTGCCAGCAGTTTATGGTATGGAAACACCATATATTTT	CASSLWYGNTIYF
TRBV10-2	NA	TRBJ2-2	NA	TGCGCCAGCAGTGATGGGGGCGGGCGGAACACCGGGGAGCTGTTTTTT	CASSDGGGRNTGELFF
TRBV28	NA	TRBJ2-7	few	TGTGCCAGCAGTCCACCTAGGAAGGGGACCGAGCAGTACTTC	CASSPPRKGTEQYF
TRBV6-5	NA	TRBJ2-7	NA	TGTGCCAGCACGGCCAGCTCCTACGAGCAGTACTTC	CASTASSYEQYF
TRBV5-1	NA	TRBJ2-1	NA	TGCGCCAGCAGCTGGGGCGGGACTTCCAATGAGCAGTTCTTC	CASSWGGTSNEQFF
TRBV5-1	NA	TRBJ2-1	many	TGCGCCAGCAACTACTTGGGAGACAGTCAAGGCTACAATGAGCAGTTCTTC	CASNYLGDSQGYNEQFF
TRBV7-2	NA	TRBJ2-1	NA	TGTGCCAGCAGCTCCAACACCTACAATGAGCAGTTCTTC	CASSSNTYNEQFF
TRBV5-1	TRBD1	TRBJ2-2	NA	TGCGCCAGCAGCCTACAGGGGGCGACCGGGGAGCTGTTTTTT	CASSLQGATGELFF
TRBV18	TRBD2	TRBJ2-1	NA	TGTGCCAGCTCACCACAGTCCCTAGCGGGAGAGGGCAATGAGCAGTTCTTC	CASSPQSLAGEGNEQFF
TRBV21-1	NA	TRBJ1-1	NA	TGTGCCAGCAGCGAAACAGGGAGGGGCACTGAAGCTTTCTTT	CASSETGRGTEAFF
TRBV5-6	NA	TRBJ1-2	NA	TGTGCCAGCAGCTTGGGGCAGAAGAACTATGGCTACACCTTC	CASSLGQKNYGYTF
TRBV28	TRBD2	TRBJ2-1	once	TGTGCCCTACAAAAGAGCGGGGACCTCTACAATGAGCAGTTCTTC	CALQKSGDLYNEQFF
TRBV18	NA	TRBJ2-5	once	TGTGCCAGCTCAAAGGGGACCCAAGAGACCCAGTACTTC	CASSKGTQETQYF
TRBV30	NA	TRBJ2-6	NA	TGTGCCTGGGAAACTGGGGCCAACGTCCTGACTTTC	CAWETGANVLTF
TRBV5-1	TRBD2	TRBJ2-3	NA	TGCGCCAGCAGCTTGTGGGAGGGCCGGGAAGATACGCAGTATTTT	CASSLWEGREDTQYF
TRBV19	NA	TRBJ1-2	NA	TGTGCCAGTAGCGAAGGACAGAACTATGGCTACACCTTC	CASSEGQNYGYTF
TRBV28	NA	TRBJ1-2	NA	TGTGCCAGCAAGTCCGGACACCCTTCCTATGGCTACACCTTC	CASKSGHPSYGYTF
TRBV7-2	NA	TRBJ2-7	NA	TGTGCCAGCAGCTTAGGAGGCAGGTACTACGAGCAGTACTTC	CASSLGGRYYEQYF
TRBV6-5	TRBD2	TRBJ2-1	few	TGTGCCTCCAGTAGCGGGAGCCCTTTCAATGAGCAGTTCTTC	CASSSGSPFNEQFF
TRBV6-5	NA	TRBJ2-3	NA	TGTGCCAGCAGACCCACTAGGGTGGGACCAGATACGCAGTATTTT	CASRPTRVGPDTQYF
TRBV10-3	TRBD1	TRBJ2-1	NA	TGTGCCATCAGGTGGGGGACAGGGTACAATGAGCAGTTCTTC	CAIRWGTGYNEQFF
TRBV11-2	NA	TRBJ2-5	many	TGTGCCAGCAGCTTATGGCGGACAGAGACCCAGTACTTC	CASSLWRTETQYF
TRBV4-1	NA	TRBJ1-3	NA	TGCGCCAGCAGCCAAGGTCTCCTCACCAGCTCTGGAAACACCATATATTTT	CASSQGLLTSSGNTIYF
TRBV27	NA	TRBJ1-1	NA	TGTGCCAGCAGTAGTATGGGGAACACTGAAGCTTTCTTT	CASSSMGNTEAFF